Sequencing of this TCR beta chain was carried out in a study of T cell changes during pregnancy in multiple sclerosis. Trimming at V came to 6 bases and at J to 0 bases, leaving 6 bases not matched to a gene. The CDR3 spans 17 residues. Germline V gives CDR1 SGHTA, CDR2 FQGTGA. Assay: immunoSEQ multiplex PCR; the TCRdb copy retains only in-frame clones and omits some. The sample contains about 80,000 clones, around nine tenths of which appear only once. This chain connects TRBV7-3 to TRBJ2-5; TRBD2 matches 14 bases. The sequence was obtained from a female donor with multiple sclerosis, enrolled in a pregnancy study. The sequencing used peripheral blood, collected before pregnancy. Here the CDR3 reads CASSPGLAGENQETQYF. The CDR3 DNA follows: TGTGCCAGCAGTCCGGGACTAGCGGGGGAAAACCAAGAGACCCAGTACTTC.